This TCR beta chain was observed in a study of blood T cell repertoires in COVID-19. Background on the study: The cDNA or gDNA used as material had been derived from T cells, B-cell-depleted T cells, or PBMCs.

Profiled with immunoSEQ multiplex PCR; TCRdb holds only in-frame clones, not every one. The table includes about 330,000 clones, 87% detected once. V dropped 8 bases and J dropped 1; count of bases not matched to a gene: 10. CDR1 and CDR2 (germline): SQVTM, ANQGSEA. The CDR3 spans 15 residues. The material sequenced was peripheral blood. The sequence was obtained from a man younger than 40 with COVID-19, enrolled during active disease. The chain links TRBV29-1 to TRBJ1-5; 8 bases fit TRBD1. This CDR3 is CSPIAGGKSNQPQHF. CDR3 bases: TGCAGCCCGATAGCAGGGGGCAAGAGCAATCAGCCCCAGCATTTT.